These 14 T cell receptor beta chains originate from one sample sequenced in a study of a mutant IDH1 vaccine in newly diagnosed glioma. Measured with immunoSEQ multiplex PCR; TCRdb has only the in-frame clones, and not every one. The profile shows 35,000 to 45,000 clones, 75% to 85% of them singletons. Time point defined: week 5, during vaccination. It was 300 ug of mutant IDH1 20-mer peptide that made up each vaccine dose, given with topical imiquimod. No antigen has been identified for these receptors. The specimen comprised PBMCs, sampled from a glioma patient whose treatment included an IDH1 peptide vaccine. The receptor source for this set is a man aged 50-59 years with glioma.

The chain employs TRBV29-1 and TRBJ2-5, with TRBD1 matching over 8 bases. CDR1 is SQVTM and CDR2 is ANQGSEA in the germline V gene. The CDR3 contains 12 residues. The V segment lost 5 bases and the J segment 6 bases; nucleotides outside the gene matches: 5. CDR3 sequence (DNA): TGCAGCGTTCAACGACAGGGGAAGACCCAGTACTTC. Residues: CSVQRQGKTQYF.

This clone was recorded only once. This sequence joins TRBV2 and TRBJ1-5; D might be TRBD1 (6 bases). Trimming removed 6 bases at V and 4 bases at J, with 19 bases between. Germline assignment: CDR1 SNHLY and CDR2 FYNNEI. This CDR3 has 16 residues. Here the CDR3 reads CASSIGGQGLNQPQHF. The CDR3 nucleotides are TGTGCCAGCAGCATCGGGGGTCAGGGGTTAAATCAGCCCCAGCATTTT.

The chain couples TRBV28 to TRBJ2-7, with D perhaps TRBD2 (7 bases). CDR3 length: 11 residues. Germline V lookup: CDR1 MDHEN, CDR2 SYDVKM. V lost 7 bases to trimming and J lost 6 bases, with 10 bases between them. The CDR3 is CASKRGGEQYF. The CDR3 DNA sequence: TGTGCCAGCAAGAGGGGGGGCGAGCAGTACTTC.

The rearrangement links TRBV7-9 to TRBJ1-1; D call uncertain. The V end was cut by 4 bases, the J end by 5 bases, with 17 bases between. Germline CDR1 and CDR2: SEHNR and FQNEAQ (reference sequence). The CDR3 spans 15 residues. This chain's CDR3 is CASSSDGSLWTEAFF. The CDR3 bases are TGTGCCAGCAGCTCGGACGGGTCATTATGGACTGAAGCTTTCTTT. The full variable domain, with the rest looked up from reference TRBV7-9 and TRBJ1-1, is DTGVSQNPRHKITKRGQNVTFRCDPISEHNRLYWYRQTLGQGPEFLTYFQNEAQLEKSRLLSDRFSAERPKGSFSTLEIQRTEQGDSAMYLCASSSDGSLWTEAFFGQGTRLTVV.

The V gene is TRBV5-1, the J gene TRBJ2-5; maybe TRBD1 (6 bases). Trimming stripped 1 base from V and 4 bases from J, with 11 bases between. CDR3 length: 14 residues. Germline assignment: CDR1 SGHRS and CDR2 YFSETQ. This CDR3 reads CASSLYGRGETQYF. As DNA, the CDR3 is TGCGCCAGCAGCTTGTACGGCAGGGGAGAGACCCAGTACTTC.

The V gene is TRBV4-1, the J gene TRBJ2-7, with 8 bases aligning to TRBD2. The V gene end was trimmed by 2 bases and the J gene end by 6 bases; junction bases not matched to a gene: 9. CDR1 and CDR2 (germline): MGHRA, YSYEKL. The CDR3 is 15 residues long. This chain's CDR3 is CASSQMGLGGGEQYF. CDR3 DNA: TGCGCCAGCAGCCAAATGGGACTAGGTGGTGGCGAGCAGTACTTC.

DNA of the CDR3: TGTGCCAGTAGTATCCCCAGGGGGACTGAAGCTTTCTTT. Translated: CASSIPRGTEAFF. The rearrangement uses TRBV19 and TRBJ1-1; 7 nucleotides agree with TRBD1. Per the germline V gene, CDR1 is LNHDA and CDR2 is SQIVND (reference sequence). The ends lost 3 bases at V and 5 bases at J; junction bases unmatched: 3. The CDR3 contains 13 residues.

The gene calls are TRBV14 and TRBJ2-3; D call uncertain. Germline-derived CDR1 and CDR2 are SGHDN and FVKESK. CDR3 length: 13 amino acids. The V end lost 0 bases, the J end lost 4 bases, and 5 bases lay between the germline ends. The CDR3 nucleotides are TGTGCCAGCAGCCAAGACAATGCAGATACGCAGTATTTT. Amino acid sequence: CASSQDNADTQYF.

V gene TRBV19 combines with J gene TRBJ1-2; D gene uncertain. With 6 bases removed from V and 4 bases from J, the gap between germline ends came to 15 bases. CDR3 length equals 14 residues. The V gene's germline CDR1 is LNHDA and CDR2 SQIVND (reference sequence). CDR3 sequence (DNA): TGTGCCAGTAGGGCCGGGTCGATCGGCTATGGCTACACCTTC. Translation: CASRAGSIGYGYTF.

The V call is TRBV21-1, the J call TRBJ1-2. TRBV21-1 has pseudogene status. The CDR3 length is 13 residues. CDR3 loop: CASSKGFRRGYTF. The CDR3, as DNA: TGTGCCAGCAGCAAAGGTTTTCGACGAGGCTACACCTTC.

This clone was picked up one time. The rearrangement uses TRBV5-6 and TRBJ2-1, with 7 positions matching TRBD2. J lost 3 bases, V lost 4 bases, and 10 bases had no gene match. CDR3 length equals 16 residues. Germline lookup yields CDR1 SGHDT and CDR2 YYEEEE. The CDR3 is CASSLDWSGIYNEQFF. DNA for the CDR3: TGTGCCAGCAGCCTTGATTGGAGCGGGATCTACAATGAGCAGTTCTTC.

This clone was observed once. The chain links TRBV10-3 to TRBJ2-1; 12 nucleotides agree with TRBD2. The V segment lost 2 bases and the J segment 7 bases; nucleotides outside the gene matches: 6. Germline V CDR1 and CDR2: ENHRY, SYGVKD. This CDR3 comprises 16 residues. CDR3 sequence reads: CAISEASGGAKNEQFF. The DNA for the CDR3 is TGTGCCATCAGTGAGGCTAGCGGGGGGGCCAAGAATGAGCAGTTCTTC.

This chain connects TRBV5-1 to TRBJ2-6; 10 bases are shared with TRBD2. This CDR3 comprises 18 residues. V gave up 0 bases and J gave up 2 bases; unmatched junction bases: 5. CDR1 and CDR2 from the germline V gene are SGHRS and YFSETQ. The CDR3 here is CASSLVFLAGAGANVLTF. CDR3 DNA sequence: TGCGCCAGCAGCTTGGTTTTTCTAGCGGGAGCTGGGGCCAACGTCCTGACTTTC.

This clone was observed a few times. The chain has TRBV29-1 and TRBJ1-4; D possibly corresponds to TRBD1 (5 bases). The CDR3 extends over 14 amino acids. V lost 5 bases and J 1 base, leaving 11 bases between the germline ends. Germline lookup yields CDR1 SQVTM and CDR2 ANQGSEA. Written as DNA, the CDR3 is TGCAGCGTTTGCAGGGAGGGAACTAATGAAAAACTGTTTTTT. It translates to CSVCREGTNEKLFF.